The clone carrying this T cell receptor beta chain was observed many times. The sample comes from a study of identical twins. Between the trimmed V and J ends, which lost 0 bases and 3 bases, there was a span of 18 bases. Germline V lookup: CDR1 SGHDN, CDR2 FVKESK. The CDR3 runs 18 residues. The cDNA had a unique molecular identifier and a template-switch universal primer site. TCRdb passed the 5' RACE reads through MiXCR, listing each CDR3 protein once. Seen here are roughly 280,000 distinct CDR3 sequences, nearly 9.5% observed once, and the top ten hold about 7.1%. The same sample was also studied in work on yellow fever vaccine responses in identical twins. That study reports: Twins reportedly mounted vaccine T cell responses that seemed partly convergent, partly personalized.

Sequencing used CD8+ T cells sorted from blood. The V gene is TRBV14, the J gene TRBJ2-1, with D tentatively TRBD2 (5 bases). The receptor was isolated from a woman aged 18-29 years in good health. CDR3 sequence (DNA): TGTGCCAGCAGCCAAGATGGGCCCGGGAAGGGATTCTACAATGAGCAGTTCTTC. Translated: CASSQDGPGKGFYNEQFF.